This T cell receptor beta chain was captured by sequencing in a study of T-cell reconstitution after alpha-beta-depleted transplantation in children. Germline assignment: CDR1 SNHLY and CDR2 FYNNEI. The CDR3 loop spans 13 amino acids. The germline V and J ends were trimmed by 7 bases and 1 base, with 9 bases remaining between them. Unique molecular identifiers were used in preparing the TCRbeta library. TCRdb reanalysed the PCR reads using MiXCR and keeps one entry per CDR3 protein. The sample lists a few hundred thousand distinct CDR3 sequences; 6.5% to 9% were seen once. This clonotype was found many times. Its antigen is as yet unknown. Broader study findings: When one year had passed after transplant, most T-cell counts and diversity came from newly produced T cells. In patients about two months after transplant, alpha-beta T cells reportedly arose from several hundred expanded graft clones. Some patients showed high day-60 TCRbeta diversity, which derived from surviving recipient T cells and thymic progenitors.

The chain is built from TRBV2 and TRBJ2-3; D ambiguous. This TCR was recovered from a female patient aged 2-10 years who had a stem cell transplant for Fanconi anemia, so the T cells may come from the graft donor. The sample was peripheral blood, taken 360 days after TCRalphabeta/CD19-depleted stem cell transplant. CDR3 loop: CASTLWGTDTQYF. CDR3 coding DNA: TGTGCCAGCACCTTGTGGGGCACAGATACGCAGTATTTT. Based on the CDR3 plus reference TRBV2 and TRBJ2-3, the full variable domain is EPEVTQTPSHQVTQMGQEVILRCVPISNHLYFYWYRQILGQKVEFLVSFYNNEISEKSEIFDDQFSVERPDGSNFTLKIRSTKLEDSAMYFCASTLWGTDTQYFGPGTRLTVL.